The clone carrying this T cell receptor beta chain was found many times. Its specificity is not known. An end of the junction does not agree with germline; a read error may underlie this. Amplified material comprised TCR beta CDR3 regions derived from RNA transcripts. HTBI-primed first-round RT-PCR preceded second-round multiplex PCR. A single record per CDR3 protein comes from TCRdb applying MiXCR to the multiplex PCR reads. Among hundreds of thousands of distinct CDR3 sequences listed, more than 40% were seen once. The source of the sample is a study of Graves' ophthalmopathy and Graves' hyperthyroidism. General study points: Prediction of ophthalmopathy progression reached about 71% sensitivity and 72% to 80% specificity.

Germline CDR1 and CDR2: SGHAT and FQNNGV. The CDR3 contains 14 residues. The gene calls are TRBV11-2 and TRBJ2-5, with TRBD1 matching 8 bases. The sequenced material came from peripheral blood. The receptor comes from an adult man with Graves' ophthalmopathy. Here the CDR3 reads CASSLGQGQETQYF. The CDR3 DNA sequence: TGTGCCAGCAGTTTAGGACAGGGCCAAGAGACCCAGTACTTC.